In this sample, the clone carrying this T cell receptor (beta chain) turned up once. What it binds is unknown. The data originate from a study of shared clonotypes between healthy human individuals. Study findings and constraints: Donor clonotype sharing was expected to depend on sequencing depth.

Germline trimming cut 1 base from V and 3 bases from J; bases unmatched to any gene: 13. Germline CDR1 is SSHAT and CDR2 is FNYEAQ (reference sequence). The CDR3 has 18 amino acids. Repertoires were generated with immunoSEQ multiplex PCR, while TCRdb's copy carries only in-frame clones and drops some. The data contain more than 2,000,000 clones, 90% to 95% of them singletons. The study enrolled healthy HIV-negative adults without recent acute infections or vaccinations as donors. It was into CD45RA+ naive and CD45RA-negative memory subsets that the CD4+ cells were split. The TCR comes from a man in his late teens or twenties in good health. Some clones in this sample may be carry-over from other donors' samples. The V call is TRBV7-7, the J call TRBJ2-3; TRBD1 aligns across 7 bases. Sequenced input: naive CD4+ T cells from PBMCs. Subset defined: CD45RA+ positively selected. DNA for the CDR3: TGTGCCAGCAGCTTAGGGCCAAACCGGGACAGTAAAACAGATACGCAGTATTTT. Protein sequence: CASSLGPNRDSKTDTQYF.